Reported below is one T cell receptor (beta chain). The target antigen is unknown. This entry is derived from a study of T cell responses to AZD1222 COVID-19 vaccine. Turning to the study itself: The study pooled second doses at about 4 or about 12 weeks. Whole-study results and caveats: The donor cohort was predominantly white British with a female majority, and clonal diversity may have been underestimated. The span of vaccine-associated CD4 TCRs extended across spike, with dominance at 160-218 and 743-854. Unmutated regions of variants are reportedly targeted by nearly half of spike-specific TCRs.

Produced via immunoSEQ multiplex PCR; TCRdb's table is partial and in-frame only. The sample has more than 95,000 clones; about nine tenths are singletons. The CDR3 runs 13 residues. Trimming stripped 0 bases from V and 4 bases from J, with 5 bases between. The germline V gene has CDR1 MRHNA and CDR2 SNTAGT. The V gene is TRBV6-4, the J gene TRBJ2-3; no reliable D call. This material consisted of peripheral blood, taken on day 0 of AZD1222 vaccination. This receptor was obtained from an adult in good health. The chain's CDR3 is CASSDSDSDTQYF. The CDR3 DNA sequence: TGTGCCAGCAGTGACTCAGATTCAGATACGCAGTATTTT.